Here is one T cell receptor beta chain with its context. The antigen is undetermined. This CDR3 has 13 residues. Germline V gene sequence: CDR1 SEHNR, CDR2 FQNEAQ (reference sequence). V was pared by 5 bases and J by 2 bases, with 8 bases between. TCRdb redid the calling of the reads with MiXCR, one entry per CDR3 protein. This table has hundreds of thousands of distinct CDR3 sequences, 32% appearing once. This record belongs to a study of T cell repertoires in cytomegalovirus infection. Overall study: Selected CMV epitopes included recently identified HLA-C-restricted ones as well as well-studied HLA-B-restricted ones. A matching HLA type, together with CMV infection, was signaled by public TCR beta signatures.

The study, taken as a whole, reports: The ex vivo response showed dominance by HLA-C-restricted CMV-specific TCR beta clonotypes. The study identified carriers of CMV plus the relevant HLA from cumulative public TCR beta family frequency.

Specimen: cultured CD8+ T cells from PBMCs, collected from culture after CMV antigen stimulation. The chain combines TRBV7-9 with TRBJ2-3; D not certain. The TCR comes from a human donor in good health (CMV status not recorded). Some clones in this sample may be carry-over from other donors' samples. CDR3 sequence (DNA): TGTGCCAGCAGCAGTTCCACCACAGATACGCAGTATTTT. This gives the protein CASSSSTTDTQYF.